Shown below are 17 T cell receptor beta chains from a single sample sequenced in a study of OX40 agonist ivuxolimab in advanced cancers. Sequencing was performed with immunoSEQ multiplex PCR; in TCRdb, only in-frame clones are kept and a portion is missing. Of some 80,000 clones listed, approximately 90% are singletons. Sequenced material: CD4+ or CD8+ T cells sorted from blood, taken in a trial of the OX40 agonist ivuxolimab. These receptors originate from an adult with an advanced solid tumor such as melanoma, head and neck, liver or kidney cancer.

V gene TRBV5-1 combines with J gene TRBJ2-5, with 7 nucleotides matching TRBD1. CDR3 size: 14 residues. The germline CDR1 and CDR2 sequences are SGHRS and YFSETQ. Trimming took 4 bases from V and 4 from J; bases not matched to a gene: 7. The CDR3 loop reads CASSSRQGPETQYF. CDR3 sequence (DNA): TGCGCCAGCAGCAGCCGACAGGGCCCAGAGACCCAGTACTTC.

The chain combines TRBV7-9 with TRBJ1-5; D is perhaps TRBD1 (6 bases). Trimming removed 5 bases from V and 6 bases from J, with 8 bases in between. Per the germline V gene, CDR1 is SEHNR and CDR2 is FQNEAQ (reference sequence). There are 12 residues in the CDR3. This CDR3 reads CASSEGVQPQHF. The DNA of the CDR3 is TGTGCCAGCAGCGAGGGGGTTCAGCCCCAGCATTTT.

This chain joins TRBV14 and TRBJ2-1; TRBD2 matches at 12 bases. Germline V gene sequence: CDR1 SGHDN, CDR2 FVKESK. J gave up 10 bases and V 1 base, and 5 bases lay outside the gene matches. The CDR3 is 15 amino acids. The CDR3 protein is CASSQGLAGVLEQFF. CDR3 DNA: TGTGCCAGCAGCCAAGGACTAGCGGGAGTTCTAGAGCAGTTCTTC.

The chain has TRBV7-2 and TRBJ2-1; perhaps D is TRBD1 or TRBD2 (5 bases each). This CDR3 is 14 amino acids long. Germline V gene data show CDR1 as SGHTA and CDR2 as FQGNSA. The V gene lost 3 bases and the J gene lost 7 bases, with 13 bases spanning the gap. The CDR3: CASSLGVARNEQFF. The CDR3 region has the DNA TGTGCCAGCAGCTTGGGGGTAGCGAGGAATGAGCAGTTCTTC.

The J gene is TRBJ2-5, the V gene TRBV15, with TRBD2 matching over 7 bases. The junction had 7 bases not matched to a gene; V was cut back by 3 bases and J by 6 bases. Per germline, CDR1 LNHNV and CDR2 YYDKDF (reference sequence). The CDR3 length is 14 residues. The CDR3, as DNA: TGTGCCACCAGCAGGGGAGGGCCCTGGAAGACCCAGTACTTC. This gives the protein CATSRGGPWKTQYF.

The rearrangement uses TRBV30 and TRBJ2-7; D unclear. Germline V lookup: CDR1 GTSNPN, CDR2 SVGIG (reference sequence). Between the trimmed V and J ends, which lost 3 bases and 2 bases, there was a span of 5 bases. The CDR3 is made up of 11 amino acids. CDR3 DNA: TGTGCCTGGAGCGCTGCCTACGAGCAGTACTTC. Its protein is CAWSAAYEQYF.

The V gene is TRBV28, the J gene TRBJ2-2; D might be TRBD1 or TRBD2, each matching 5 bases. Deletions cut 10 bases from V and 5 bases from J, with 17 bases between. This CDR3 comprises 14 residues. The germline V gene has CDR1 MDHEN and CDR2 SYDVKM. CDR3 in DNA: TGTGCCACCCAGGGCCCGACGGGGACCGGGGAGCTGTTTTTT. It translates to CATQGPTGTGELFF.

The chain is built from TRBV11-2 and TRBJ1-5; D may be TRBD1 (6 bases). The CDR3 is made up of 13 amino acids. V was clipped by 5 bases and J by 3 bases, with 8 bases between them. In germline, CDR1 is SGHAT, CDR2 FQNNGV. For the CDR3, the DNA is TGTGCCAGCAGCCGGGACATCAATCAGCCCCAGCATTTT. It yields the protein CASSRDINQPQHF.

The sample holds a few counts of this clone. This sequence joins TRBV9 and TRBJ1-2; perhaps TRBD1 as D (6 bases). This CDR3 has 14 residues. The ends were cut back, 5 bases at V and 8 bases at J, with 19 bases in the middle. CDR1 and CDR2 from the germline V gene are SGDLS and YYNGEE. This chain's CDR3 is CASSPTWGAPGYTF. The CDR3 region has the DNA TGTGCCAGCAGTCCCACGTGGGGGGCGCCGGGCTACACCTTC.

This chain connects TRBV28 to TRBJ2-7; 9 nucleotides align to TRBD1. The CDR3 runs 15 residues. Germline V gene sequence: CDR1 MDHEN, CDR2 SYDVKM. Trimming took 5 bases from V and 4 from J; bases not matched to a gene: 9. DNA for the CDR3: TGTGCCAGCAGTCTCGGGACAGGGCGCGTATACGAGCAGTACTTC. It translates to CASSLGTGRVYEQYF. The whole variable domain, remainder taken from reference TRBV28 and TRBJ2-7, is DVKVTQSSRYLVKRTGEKVFLECVQDMDHENMFWYRQDPGLGLRLIYFSYDVKMKEKGDIPEGYSVSREKKERFSLILESASTNQTSMYLCASSLGTGRVYEQYFGPGTRLTVT.

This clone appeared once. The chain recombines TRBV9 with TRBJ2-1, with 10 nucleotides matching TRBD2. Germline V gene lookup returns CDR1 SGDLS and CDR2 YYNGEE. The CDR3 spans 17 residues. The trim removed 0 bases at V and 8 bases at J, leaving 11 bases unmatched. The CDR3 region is CASSVGTSGHRGDEQFF. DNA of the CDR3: TGTGCCAGCAGCGTAGGGACTAGCGGTCATAGGGGGGATGAGCAGTTCTTC.

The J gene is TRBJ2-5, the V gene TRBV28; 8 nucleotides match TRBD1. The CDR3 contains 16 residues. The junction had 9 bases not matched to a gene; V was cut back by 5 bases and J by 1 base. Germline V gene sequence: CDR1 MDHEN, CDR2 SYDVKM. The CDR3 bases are TGTGCCAGCAGTCCGACTTCCAGGGGGCCCCAAGAGACCCAGTACTTC. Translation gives CASSPTSRGPQETQYF.

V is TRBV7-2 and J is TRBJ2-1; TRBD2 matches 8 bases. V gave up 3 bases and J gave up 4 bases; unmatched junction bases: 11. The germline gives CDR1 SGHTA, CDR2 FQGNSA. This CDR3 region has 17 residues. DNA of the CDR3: TGTGCCAGCAGCTTTAGAGATGGCGGGAGGTTTTACAATGAGCAGTTCTTC. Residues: CASSFRDGGRFYNEQFF. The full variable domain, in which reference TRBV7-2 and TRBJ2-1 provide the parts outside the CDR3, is GAGVSQSPSNKVTEKGKDVELRCDPISGHTALYWYRQSLGQGLEFLIYFQGNSAPDKSGLPSDRFSAERTGGSVSTLTIQRTQQEDSAVYLCASSFRDGGRFYNEQFFGPGTRLTVL.

CDR3 loop: CASTPLAGGNTGELFF. The CDR3 nucleotides are TGCGCCAGCACCCCACTAGCGGGAGGAAACACCGGGGAGCTGTTTTTT. The J gene is TRBJ2-2, the V gene TRBV5-1, with 12 nucleotides matching TRBD2. CDR1 SGHRS and CDR2 YFSETQ come from the germline V gene. This CDR3 is 16 amino acids long. V lost 6 bases, J lost 2 bases, and 5 bases stayed unmatched. The full variable domain, its missing parts supplied by reference TRBV5-1 and TRBJ2-2, is KAGVTQTPRYLIKTRGQQVTLSCSPISGHRSVSWYQQTPGQGLQFLFEYFSETQRNKGNFPGRFSGRQFSNSRSEMNVSTLELGDSALYLCASTPLAGGNTGELFFGEGSRLTVL.

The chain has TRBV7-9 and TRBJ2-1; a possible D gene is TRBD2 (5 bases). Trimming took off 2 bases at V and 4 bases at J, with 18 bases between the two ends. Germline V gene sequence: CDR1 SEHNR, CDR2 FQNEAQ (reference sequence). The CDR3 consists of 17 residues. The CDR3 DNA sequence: TGTGCCAGCAGCTTAAGGTCGAGACGGGAACTTTACAATGAGCAGTTCTTC. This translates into CASSLRSRRELYNEQFF.

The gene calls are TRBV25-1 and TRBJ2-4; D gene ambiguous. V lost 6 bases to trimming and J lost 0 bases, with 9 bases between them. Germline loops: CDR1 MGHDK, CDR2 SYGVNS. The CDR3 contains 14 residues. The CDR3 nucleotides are TGTGCCAGCAGGGGGAATCTAGCCAAAAACATTCAGTACTTC. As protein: CASRGNLAKNIQYF. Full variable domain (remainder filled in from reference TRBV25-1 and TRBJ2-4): EADIYQTPRYLVIGTGKKITLECSQTMGHDKMYWYQQDPGMELHLIHYSYGVNSTEKGDLSSESTVSRIRTEHFPLTLESARPSHTSQYLCASRGNLAKNIQYFGAGTRLSVL.

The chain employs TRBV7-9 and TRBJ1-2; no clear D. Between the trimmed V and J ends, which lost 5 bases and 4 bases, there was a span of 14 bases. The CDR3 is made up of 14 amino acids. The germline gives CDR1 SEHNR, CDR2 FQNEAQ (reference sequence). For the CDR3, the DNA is TGTGCCAGCAGCCCTAATCAGGATACCTATGGCTACACCTTC. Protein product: CASSPNQDTYGYTF.